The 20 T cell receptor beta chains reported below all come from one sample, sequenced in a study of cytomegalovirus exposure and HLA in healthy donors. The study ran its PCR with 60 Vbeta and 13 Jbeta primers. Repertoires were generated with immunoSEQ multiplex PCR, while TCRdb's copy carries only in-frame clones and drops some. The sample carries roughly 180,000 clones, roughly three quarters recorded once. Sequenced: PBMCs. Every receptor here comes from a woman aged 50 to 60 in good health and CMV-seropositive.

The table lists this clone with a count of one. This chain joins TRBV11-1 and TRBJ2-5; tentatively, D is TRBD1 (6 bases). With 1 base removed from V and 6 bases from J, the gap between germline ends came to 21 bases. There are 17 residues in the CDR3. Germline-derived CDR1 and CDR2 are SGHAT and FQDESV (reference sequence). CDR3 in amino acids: CASSLESHRVIRKTQYF. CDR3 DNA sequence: TGTGCCAGCAGCTTAGAGAGCCACAGGGTGATTCGGAAGACCCAGTACTTC.

The CDR3 nucleotides are TGTGCCAGCAGCCGCGGACAGTACTACGAGCAGTACTTC. Its protein product is CASSRGQYYEQYF. The genes are TRBV7-8 and TRBJ2-7; tentative D call: TRBD1 (6 bases). This CDR3 spans 13 amino acids. V lost 5 bases to trimming and J lost 3 bases, with 11 bases between them. Germline V gene data show CDR1 as SGHVS and CDR2 as FQNEAQ.

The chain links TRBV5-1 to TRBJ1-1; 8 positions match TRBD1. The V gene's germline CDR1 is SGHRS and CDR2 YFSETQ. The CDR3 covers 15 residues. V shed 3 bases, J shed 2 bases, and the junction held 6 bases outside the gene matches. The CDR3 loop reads CASSSTGAGNTEAFF. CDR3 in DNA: TGCGCCAGCAGCTCGACAGGGGCGGGAAACACTGAAGCTTTCTTT.

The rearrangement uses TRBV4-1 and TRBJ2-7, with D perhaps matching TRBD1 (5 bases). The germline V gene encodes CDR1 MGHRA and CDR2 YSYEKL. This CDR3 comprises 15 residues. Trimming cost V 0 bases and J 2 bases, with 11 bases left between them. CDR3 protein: CASSQDWQGTYEQYF. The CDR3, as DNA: TGCGCCAGCAGCCAAGATTGGCAGGGAACCTACGAGCAGTACTTC.

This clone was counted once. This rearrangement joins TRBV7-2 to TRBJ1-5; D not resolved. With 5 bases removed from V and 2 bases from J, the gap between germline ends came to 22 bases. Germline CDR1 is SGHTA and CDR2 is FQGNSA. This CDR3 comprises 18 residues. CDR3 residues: CASSGQPGLGRGNQPQHF. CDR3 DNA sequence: TGTGCCAGCAGCGGGCAACCGGGCCTCGGGCGGGGCAATCAGCCCCAGCATTTT.

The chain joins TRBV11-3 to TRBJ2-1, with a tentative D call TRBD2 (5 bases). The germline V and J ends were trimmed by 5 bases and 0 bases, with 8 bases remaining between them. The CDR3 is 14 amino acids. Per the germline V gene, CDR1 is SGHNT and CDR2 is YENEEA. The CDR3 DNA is TGTGCCAGCAGCCCGGGGTTCTCCTACAATGAGCAGTTCTTC. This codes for CASSPGFSYNEQFF.

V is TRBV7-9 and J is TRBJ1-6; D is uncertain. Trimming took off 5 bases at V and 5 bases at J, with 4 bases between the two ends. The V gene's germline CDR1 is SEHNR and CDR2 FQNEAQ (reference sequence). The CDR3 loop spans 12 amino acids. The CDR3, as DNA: TGTGCCAGCAGCCCTGATAATTCACCCCTCCACTTT. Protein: CASSPDNSPLHF.

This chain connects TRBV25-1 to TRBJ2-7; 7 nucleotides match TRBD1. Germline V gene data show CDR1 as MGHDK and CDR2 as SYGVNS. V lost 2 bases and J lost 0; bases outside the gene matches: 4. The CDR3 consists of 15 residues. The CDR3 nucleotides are TGTGCCAGCAGTGAAGTGAGGGACAGCTCCTACGAGCAGTACTTC. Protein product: CASSEVRDSSYEQYF.

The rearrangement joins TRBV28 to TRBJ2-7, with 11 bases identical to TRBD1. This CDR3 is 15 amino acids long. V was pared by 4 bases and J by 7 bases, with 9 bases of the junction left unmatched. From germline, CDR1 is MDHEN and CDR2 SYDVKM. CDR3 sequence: CASSSSGQGAWEQYF. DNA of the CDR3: TGTGCCAGCAGTTCGTCAGGACAGGGGGCGTGGGAGCAGTACTTC.

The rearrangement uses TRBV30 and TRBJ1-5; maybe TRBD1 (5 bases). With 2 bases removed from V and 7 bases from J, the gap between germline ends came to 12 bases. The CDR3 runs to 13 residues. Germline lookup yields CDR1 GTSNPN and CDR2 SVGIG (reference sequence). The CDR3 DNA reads TGTGCCTGGAGTACAGGATTCGACCAGCCCCAGCATTTT. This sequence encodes CAWSTGFDQPQHF.

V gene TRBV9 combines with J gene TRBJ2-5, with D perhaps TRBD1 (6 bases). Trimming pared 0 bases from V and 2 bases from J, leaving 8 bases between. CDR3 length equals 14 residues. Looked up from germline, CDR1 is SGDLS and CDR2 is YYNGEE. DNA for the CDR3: TGTGCCAGCAGCGTAGGCAGGGGTCAAGAGACCCAGTACTTC. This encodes CASSVGRGQETQYF. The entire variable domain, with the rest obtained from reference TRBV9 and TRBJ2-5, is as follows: DSGVTQTPKHLITATGQRVTLRCSPRSGDLSVYWYQQSLDQGLQFLIQYYNGEERAKGNILERFSAQQFPDLHSELNLSSLELGDSALYFCASSVGRGQETQYFGPGTRLLVL.

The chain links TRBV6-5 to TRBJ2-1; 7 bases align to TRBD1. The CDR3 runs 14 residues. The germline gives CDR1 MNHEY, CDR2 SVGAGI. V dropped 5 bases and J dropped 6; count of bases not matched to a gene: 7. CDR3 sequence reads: CASSRGQVANEQFF. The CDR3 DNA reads TGTGCCAGCAGTCGTGGACAGGTCGCCAATGAGCAGTTCTTC.

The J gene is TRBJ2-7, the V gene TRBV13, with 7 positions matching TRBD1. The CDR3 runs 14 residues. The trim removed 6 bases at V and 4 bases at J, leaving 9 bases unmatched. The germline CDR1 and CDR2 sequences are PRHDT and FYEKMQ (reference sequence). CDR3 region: CASSPTGTEYEQYF. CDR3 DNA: TGTGCCAGCAGTCCTACCGGGACAGAATACGAGCAGTACTTC.

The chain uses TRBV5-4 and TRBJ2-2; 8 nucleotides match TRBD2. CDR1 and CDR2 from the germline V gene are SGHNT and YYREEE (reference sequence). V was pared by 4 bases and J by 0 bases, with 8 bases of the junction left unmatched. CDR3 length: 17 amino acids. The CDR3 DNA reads TGTGCCAGCAGCCGGGGGGGCAGGAGCGCGAACACCGGGGAGCTGTTTTTT. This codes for CASSRGGRSANTGELFF.

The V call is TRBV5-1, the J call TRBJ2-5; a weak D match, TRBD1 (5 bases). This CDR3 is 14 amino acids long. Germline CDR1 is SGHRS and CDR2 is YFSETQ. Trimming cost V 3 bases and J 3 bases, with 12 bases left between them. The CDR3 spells CASSSKGREETQYF. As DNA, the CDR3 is TGCGCCAGCAGCTCGAAGGGCAGGGAAGAGACCCAGTACTTC.

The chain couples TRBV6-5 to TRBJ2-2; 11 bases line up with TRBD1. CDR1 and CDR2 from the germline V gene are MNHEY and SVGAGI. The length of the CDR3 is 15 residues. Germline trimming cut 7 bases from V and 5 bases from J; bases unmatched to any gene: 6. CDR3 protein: CASKGGQGETGELFF. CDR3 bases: TGTGCCAGCAAAGGGGGACAGGGGGAAACCGGGGAGCTGTTTTTT.

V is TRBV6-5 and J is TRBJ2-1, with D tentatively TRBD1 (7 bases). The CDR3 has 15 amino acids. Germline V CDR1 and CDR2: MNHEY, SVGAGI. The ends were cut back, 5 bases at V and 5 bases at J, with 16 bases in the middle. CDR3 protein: CASSGGTAFNNEQFF. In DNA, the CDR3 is TGTGCCAGCAGTGGCGGGACAGCTTTCAACAATGAGCAGTTCTTC.

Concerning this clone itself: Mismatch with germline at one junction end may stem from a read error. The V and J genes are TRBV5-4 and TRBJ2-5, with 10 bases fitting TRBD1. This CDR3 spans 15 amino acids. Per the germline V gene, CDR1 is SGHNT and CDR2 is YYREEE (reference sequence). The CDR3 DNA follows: TGTGCCAGCAGCTCGCCGGGACAGGGGACAGAGACCCCGTACTTC. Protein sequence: CASSSPGQGTETPYF.

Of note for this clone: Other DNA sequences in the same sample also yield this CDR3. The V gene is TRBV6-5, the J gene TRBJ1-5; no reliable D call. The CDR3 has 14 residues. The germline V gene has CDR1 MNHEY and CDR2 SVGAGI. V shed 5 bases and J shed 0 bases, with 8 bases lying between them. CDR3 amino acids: CASSEGDSNQPQHF. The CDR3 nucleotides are TGTGCCAGCAGTGAAGGAGATAGCAATCAGCCCCAGCATTTT.

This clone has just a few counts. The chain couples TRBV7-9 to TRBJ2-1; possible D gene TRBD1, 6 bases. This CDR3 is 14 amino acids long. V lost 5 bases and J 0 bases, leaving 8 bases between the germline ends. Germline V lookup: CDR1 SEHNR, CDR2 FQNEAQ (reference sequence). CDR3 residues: CASSPQGSYNEQFF. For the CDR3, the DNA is TGTGCCAGCAGCCCACAGGGCTCCTACAATGAGCAGTTCTTC.